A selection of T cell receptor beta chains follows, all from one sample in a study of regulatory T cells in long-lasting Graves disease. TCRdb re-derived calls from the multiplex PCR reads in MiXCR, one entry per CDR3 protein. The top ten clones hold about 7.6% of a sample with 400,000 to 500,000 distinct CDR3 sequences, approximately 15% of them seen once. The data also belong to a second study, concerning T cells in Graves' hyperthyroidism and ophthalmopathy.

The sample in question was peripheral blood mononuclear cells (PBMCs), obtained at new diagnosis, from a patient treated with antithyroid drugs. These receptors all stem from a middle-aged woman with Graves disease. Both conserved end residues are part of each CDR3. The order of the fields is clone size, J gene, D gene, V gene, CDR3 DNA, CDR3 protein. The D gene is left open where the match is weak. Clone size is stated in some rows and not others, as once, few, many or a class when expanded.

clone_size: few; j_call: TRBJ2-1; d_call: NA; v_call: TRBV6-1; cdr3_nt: TGTGCCAGCAGTGAGTGGAATTACAATGAGCAGTTCTTC; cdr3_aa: CASSEWNYNEQFF
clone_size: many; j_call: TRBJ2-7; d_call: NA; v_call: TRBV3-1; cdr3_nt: TGTGCCAGCAGCTACACCAGGGAAACCTACGAGCAGTACTTC; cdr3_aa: CASSYTRETYEQYF
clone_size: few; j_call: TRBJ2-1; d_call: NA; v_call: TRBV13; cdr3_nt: TGTGCCAGCAGCCAGCCGACTCCGAGCTCCTACAATGAGCAGTTCTTC; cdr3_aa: CASSQPTPSSYNEQFF
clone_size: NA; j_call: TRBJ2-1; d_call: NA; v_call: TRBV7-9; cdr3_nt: TGTGCCAGCAGCTTATCGGTGGGATTTGGAGAGCAGTTCTTC; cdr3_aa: CASSLSVGFGEQFF
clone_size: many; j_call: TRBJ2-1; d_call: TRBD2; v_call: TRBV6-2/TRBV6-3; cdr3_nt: TGTGCCAGCAGTTACTCGGCGGGAGGGCCCTACAATGAGCAGTTCTTC; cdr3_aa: CASSYSAGGPYNEQFF
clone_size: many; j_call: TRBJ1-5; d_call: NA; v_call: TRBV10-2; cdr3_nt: TGCGCCAGCAGAGAAGGAGGGCAGCCCCAGCATTTT; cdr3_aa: CASREGGQPQHF
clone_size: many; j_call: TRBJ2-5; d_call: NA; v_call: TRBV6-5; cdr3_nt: TGTGCCAGCAGTTACGACTGGCACCAAGAGACCCAGTACTTC; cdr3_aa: CASSYDWHQETQYF
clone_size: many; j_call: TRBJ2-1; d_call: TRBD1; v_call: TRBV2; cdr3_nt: TGTGCCAGCAGCTACCGGGACAGGGGTTACAATGAGCAGTTCTTC; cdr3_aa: CASSYRDRGYNEQFF
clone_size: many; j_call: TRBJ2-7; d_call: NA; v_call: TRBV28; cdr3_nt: TGTGCCAGCAACCTGGGGGCTAGCGGAAACTACGAGCAGTACTTC; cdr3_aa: CASNLGASGNYEQYF
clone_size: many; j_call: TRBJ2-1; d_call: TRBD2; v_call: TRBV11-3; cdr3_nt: TGTGCCAGCAGCTTAGATGGGAGCGGGAGTTACAATGAGCAGTTCTTC; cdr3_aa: CASSLDGSGSYNEQFF
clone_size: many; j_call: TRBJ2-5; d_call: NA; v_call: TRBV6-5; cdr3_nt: TGTGCCAGCAGTTACTCGGGTAGCCAAGAGACCCAGTACTTC; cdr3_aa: CASSYSGSQETQYF
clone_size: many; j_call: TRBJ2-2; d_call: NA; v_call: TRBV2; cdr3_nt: TGTGCCAGCAGCCCCTCGGGGGTAACCGGGGAGCTGTTTTTT; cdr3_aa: CASSPSGVTGELFF
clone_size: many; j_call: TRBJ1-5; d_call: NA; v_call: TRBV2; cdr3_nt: TGTGCCAGCAACCAGGGCAGGAACGATCAGCCCCAGCATTTT; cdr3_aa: CASNQGRNDQPQHF
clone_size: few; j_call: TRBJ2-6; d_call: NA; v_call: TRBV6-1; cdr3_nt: TGTGCCAGCAGTACCCAGCGTGGAGGTCCTGGGGCCAACGTCCTGACTTTC; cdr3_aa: CASSTQRGGPGANVLTF
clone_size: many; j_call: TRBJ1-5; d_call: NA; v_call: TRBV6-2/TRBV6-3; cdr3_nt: TGTGCCAGCAGTTACTCAAGAAGAGGCCAGGGGAATCAGCCCCAGCATTTT; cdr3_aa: CASSYSRRGQGNQPQHF
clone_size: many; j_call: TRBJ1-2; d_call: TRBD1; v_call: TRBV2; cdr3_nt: TGTGCCAGCAGTTCGGAGGGGGCGGGCTATGGCTACACCTTC; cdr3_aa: CASSSEGAGYGYTF
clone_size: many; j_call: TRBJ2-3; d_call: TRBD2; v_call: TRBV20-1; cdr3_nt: TGCAGTGCTAGTCTAGCGGGAGGGCCAGTAGATACGCAGTATTTT; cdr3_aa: CSASLAGGPVDTQYF
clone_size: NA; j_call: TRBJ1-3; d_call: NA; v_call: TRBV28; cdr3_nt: TGTGCCAGCAGCTCCGGGACAAGAGAGGGTGGAAACACCATATATTTT; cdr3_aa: CASSSGTREGGNTIYF
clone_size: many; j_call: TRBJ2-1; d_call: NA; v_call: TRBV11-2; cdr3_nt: TGTGCCAGCAGCTCCCCTGGACCTCCTGGGAACTACAATGAGCAGTTCTTC; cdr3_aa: CASSSPGPPGNYNEQFF
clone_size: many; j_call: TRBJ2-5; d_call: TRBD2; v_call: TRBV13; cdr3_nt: TGTGCCAGCACCCCCAATGGGCTAGCGGGAGGGGAAGAGACCCAGTACTTC; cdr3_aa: CASTPNGLAGGEETQYF
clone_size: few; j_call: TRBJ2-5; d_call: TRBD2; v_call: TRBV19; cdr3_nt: TGTGCCAGTAGTATAGGTGGCCGCGGGAGCGCTGAGACCCAGTACTTC; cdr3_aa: CASSIGGRGSAETQYF
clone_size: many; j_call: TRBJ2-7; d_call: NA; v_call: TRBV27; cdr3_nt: TGTGCCAGCAGTTTTGGACAGAGCTCCTACGAGCAGTACTTC; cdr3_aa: CASSFGQSSYEQYF
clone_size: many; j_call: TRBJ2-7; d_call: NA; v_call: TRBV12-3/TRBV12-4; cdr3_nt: TGTGCCAGCAGTCCGGACAGACAAGAGCTGGGGTACGAGCAGTACTTC; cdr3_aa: CASSPDRQELGYEQYF
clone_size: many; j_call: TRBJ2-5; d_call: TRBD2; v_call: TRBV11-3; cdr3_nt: TGTGCCAGCAGCCTCCCGTCGCGCAGCGGGGAACCTCAAGAGACCCAGTACTTC; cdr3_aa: CASSLPSRSGEPQETQYF
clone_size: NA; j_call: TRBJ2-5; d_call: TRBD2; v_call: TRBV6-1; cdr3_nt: TGTGCCAGCAGTGAAGGTCCTAGCGGGAGGGAGACCCAGTACTTC; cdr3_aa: CASSEGPSGRETQYF
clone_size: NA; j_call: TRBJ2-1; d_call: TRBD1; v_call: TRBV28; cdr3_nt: TGTGCCAGCAGTGCGGGTCATATCGGGACAGGGAACAATGAGCAGTTCTTC; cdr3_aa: CASSAGHIGTGNNEQFF
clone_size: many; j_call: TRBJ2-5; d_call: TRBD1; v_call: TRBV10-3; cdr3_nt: TGTGCCATCAGTGAGCCCCGGACAGGAGAGACCCAGTACTTC; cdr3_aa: CAISEPRTGETQYF
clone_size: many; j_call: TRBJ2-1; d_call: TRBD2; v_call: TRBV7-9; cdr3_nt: TGTGCCAGCAGTCCCATCTATATAGCGGGAGGGGACAATGAGCAGTTCTTC; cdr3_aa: CASSPIYIAGGDNEQFF
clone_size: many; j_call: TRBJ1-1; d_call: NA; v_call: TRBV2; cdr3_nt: TGTGCCAGCAGTGTAACAGGAGGGGACACTGAAGCTTTCTTT; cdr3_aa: CASSVTGGDTEAFF
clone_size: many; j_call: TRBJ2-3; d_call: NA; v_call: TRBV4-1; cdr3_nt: TGCGCCAGCAGCCAAGATCAACGAAGCCCTCCGGGTTCAGATACGCAGTATTTT; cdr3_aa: CASSQDQRSPPGSDTQYF
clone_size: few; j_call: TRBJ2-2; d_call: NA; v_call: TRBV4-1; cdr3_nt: TGCGCCAGCAGCCAAGAGAGCCCCGGGGAGCTGTTTTTT; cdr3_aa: CASSQESPGELFF
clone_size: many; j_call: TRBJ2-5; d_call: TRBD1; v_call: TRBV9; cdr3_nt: TGTGCCAGCAGCCCGACAGGGGCCAAAGAGACCCAGTACTTC; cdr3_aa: CASSPTGAKETQYF
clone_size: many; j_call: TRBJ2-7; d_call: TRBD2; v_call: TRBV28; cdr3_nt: TGTGCCAGCAGTTTCGATTACTCTTTAACCGGGACTACCTACGAGCAGTACTTC; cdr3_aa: CASSFDYSLTGTTYEQYF
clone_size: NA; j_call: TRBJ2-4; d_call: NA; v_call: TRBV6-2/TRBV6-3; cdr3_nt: TGTGCCAGCAGCTATACAGGCGGGCTGCGGGACATTCAGTACTTC; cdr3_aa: CASSYTGGLRDIQYF
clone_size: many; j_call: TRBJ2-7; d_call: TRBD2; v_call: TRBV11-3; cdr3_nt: TGTGCCAGCAGCTCTGGGACTAGCGGGAAAGGGGAGCAGTACTTC; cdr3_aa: CASSSGTSGKGEQYF
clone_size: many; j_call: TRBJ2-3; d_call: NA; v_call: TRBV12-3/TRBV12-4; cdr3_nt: TGTGCCAGCAGTCCCTTGCCATCGGAGACCTCCACAGATACGCAGTATTTT; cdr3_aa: CASSPLPSETSTDTQYF
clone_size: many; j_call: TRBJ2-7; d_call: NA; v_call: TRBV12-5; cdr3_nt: TGTGCTAGTGGTTTAGGGAGTTCCTCCTACGAGCAGTACTTC; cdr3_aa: CASGLGSSSYEQYF
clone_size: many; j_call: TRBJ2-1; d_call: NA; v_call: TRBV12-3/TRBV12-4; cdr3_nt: TGTGCCAGCATGCCCTTTGAGGGAAACAATGAGCAGTTCTTC; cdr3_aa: CASMPFEGNNEQFF
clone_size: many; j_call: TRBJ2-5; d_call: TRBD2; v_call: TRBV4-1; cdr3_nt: TGCGCCAGCAGCCAAGATATTTCTAGCGGGAGCGGAGAGACCCAGTACTTC; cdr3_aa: CASSQDISSGSGETQYF
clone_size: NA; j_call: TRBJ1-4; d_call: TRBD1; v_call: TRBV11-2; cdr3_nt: TGTGCCAGCAGCTTACGGACAGGGAATGAAAAACTGTTTTTT; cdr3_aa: CASSLRTGNEKLFF
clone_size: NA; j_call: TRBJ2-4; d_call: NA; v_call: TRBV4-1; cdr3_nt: TGCGCCAGCAGCCAACAGGGAACCAAAAACATTCAGTACTTC; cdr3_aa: CASSQQGTKNIQYF
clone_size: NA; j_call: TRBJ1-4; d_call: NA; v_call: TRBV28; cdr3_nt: TGTGCCAGCAGTTTCCGGGGCGCTAATGAAAAACTGTTTTTT; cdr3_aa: CASSFRGANEKLFF
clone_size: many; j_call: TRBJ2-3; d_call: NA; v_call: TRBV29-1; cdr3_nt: TGCAGCGTTGAAATAGGGGTCCCTGGAGATACGCAGTATTTT; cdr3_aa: CSVEIGVPGDTQYF
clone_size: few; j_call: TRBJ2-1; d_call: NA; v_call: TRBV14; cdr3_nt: TGTGCCAGCAGCCTACCCCCCGGAAAGGTGTACAATGAGCAGTTCTTC; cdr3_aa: CASSLPPGKVYNEQFF
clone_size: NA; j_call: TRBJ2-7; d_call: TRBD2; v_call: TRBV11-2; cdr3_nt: TGTGCCAGCAGCTTAACTAGCGGACCCTACGAGCAGTACTTC; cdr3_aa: CASSLTSGPYEQYF
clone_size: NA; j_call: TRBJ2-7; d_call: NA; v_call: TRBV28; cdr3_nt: TGTGCCAGCAGTTCCCAGAAGGACGAGCAGTACTTC; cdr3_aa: CASSSQKDEQYF
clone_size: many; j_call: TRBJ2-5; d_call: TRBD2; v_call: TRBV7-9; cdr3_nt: TGTGCCAGCAGCTCGTCGGGAGGCACCGAGACCCAGTACTTC; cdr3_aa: CASSSSGGTETQYF
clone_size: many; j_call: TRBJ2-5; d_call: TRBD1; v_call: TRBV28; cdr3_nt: TGTGCCAGCAGTCCCTGGGACAGCCAAGAGACCCAGTACTTC; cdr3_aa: CASSPWDSQETQYF
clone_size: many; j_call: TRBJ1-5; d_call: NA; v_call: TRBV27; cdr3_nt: TGTGCCAGCGGTAAGGGGTTACGGAATCAGCCCCAGCATTTT; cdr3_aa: CASGKGLRNQPQHF
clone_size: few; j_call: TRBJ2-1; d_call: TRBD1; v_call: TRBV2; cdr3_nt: TGTGCCAGCAGTGAAGGGACAGGGGGCCTCGATGAGCAGTTCTTC; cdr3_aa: CASSEGTGGLDEQFF
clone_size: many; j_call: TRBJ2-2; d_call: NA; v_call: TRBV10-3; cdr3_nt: TGTGCCATCAGTGACCTTGCCGTGGGCGGGGAGCTGTTTTTT; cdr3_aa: CAISDLAVGGELFF
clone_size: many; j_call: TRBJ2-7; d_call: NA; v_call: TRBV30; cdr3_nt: TGTGCCTGGAGTCCCTCTGGACCCGAGCAGTACTTC; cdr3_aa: CAWSPSGPEQYF
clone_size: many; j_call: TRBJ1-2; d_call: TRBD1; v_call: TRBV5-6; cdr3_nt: TGTGCCAGCAGCTATAGACAGGGGGCCTCCTATGGCTACACCTTC; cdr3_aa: CASSYRQGASYGYTF
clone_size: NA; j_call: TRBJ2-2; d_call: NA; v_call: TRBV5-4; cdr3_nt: TGTGCCAGCAGCACCCCTCGGAGGGGGGCTACCGGGGAGCTGTTTTTT; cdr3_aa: CASSTPRRGATGELFF
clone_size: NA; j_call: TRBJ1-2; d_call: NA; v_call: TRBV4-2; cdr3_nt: TGTGCCAGCAGCCAAGATCACCTGCGGCAGGACTTAAACTATGGCTACACCTTC; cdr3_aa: CASSQDHLRQDLNYGYTF
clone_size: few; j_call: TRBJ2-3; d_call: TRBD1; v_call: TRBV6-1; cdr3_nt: TGTGCCAGCACCAGGGGACAGGGATCGACAGATACGCAGTATTTT; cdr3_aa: CASTRGQGSTDTQYF
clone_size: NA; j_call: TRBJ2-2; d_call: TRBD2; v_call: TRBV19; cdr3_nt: TGTGCCAGTAGTATCGCTGGGTTAGCGGGAGGGCTTAACACCGGGGAGCTGTTTTTT; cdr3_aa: CASSIAGLAGGLNTGELFF
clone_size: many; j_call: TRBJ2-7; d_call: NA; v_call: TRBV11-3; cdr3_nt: TGTGCCAGCAGCTACCGGGGAACTCCCTACGAGCAGTACTTC; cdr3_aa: CASSYRGTPYEQYF
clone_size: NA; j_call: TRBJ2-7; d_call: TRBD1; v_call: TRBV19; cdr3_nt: TGTGCCAGTAGGCCGACAGGGGCATTCTACGAGCAGTACTTC; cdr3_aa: CASRPTGAFYEQYF
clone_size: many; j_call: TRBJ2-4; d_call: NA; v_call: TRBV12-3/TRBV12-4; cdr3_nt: TGTGCCAGCAGTTTAGCGGCGCAGCTCAAGTACTTC; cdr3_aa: CASSLAAQLKYF